Following are 11 T cell receptor beta chains from one sample sequenced in a study of shared clonotypes between healthy human individuals. Method: immunoSEQ multiplex PCR; TCRdb's copy keeps in-frame clones and lacks some. Counted here are some 550,000 clones, almost 97% occurring once; the ten biggest clones make up about 0.06%. Sequencing was done on a sample of naive CD4+ T cells sorted from blood. This sample's subset: CD45RA+ positively selected. The receptors shown here come from a woman in her thirties in good health.

The chain is built from TRBV11-3 and TRBJ1-1, with a tentative D call TRBD1 (6 bases). CDR3 length: 13 residues. V was pared by 5 bases and J by 12 bases, with 19 bases between. Germline CDR1 is SGHNT and CDR2 is YENEEA. The CDR3, as DNA: TGTGCCAGCAGCCTGACCACGACAGGTCTGTCTTTCTTT. This encodes CASSLTTTGLSFF.

The chain's CDR3 is CASSINSPGELFF. The CDR3 DNA reads as TGCGCCAGCAGCATTAACTCCCCCGGGGAGCTGTTTTTT. V gene TRBV5-1 combines with J gene TRBJ2-2; D uncertain. The V end lost 4 bases, the J end lost 6 bases, and 10 bases lay between the germline ends. Germline V CDR1 and CDR2: SGHRS, YFSETQ. The CDR3 totals 13 residues.

V and J are TRBV19 and TRBJ1-1; no clear D gene. Germline CDR1 LNHDA, CDR2 SQIVND (reference sequence). V gave up 4 bases and J gave up 4 bases, with 22 bases separating them. The CDR3 consists of 17 residues. The CDR3 loop is CASSTNPDSGWGTEAFF. The CDR3 bases are TGTGCCAGTAGTACTAACCCAGACTCTGGATGGGGCACTGAAGCTTTCTTT.

The rearrangement uses TRBV13 and TRBJ2-7; D unresolved. The V end lost 5 bases, the J end lost 1 base, and 15 bases lay between the germline ends. Germline V gives CDR1 PRHDT, CDR2 FYEKMQ (reference sequence). CDR3 length: 15 residues. CDR3 residues: CASSRWSLGSYEQYF. The CDR3, as DNA: TGTGCCAGCAGCCGCTGGAGTTTGGGATCCTACGAGCAGTACTTC.

J is TRBJ1-1 and V is TRBV5-4; D perhaps matches TRBD1 (6 bases). This CDR3 is built from 14 residues. The V gene's germline CDR1 is SGHNT and CDR2 YYREEE (reference sequence). V was shortened by 4 bases and J by 2 bases, with 12 bases between the two germline ends. The CDR3 DNA reads TGTGCCAGCAGCGCGGACAGCTTAAACACTGAAGCTTTCTTT. It yields the protein CASSADSLNTEAFF.

The chain links TRBV6-4 to TRBJ2-3; D is unclear. The CDR3 runs 12 residues. The V gene lost 2 bases and the J gene lost 6 bases, with 6 bases spanning the gap. CDR1 and CDR2 from the germline V gene are MRHNA and SNTAGT. CDR3 region: CASSDHRDTQYF. In DNA form, the CDR3 reads TGTGCCAGCAGTGACCACCGGGATACGCAGTATTTT.

The rearrangement uses TRBV5-1 and TRBJ2-1, with TRBD2 identical over 7 bases. This CDR3 has 15 amino acids. Germline CDR1 reads SGHRS; CDR2 reads YFSETQ. The V and J ends lost 4 bases and 0 bases, in that order; junction bases with no gene match: 4. CDR3 in DNA: TGCGCCAGCAGCGCTAGCGGAGGCTCCTACAATGAGCAGTTCTTC. This translates into CASSASGGSYNEQFF.

J is TRBJ1-5 and V is TRBV6-6; D gene uncertain. The CDR3 spans 14 residues. CDR1 MNHNY and CDR2 SVGAGI come from the germline V gene (reference sequence). Deletions cut 4 bases from V and 2 bases from J, with 9 bases between. The CDR3 DNA reads TGTGCCAGCAGTTCGGACCGCGGCAATCAGCCCCAGCATTTT. Encoded protein: CASSSDRGNQPQHF.

The chain links TRBV2 to TRBJ2-1; no definite D call. V lost 10 bases and J lost 6, with 19 bases in between. Germline V CDR1 and CDR2: SNHLY, FYNNEI. The CDR3 runs to 14 residues. CDR3 DNA: TGTGCCAACTCTGCGGCGAGATCAGGCAATGAGCAGTTCTTC. Encoded protein: CANSAARSGNEQFF.

This rearrangement joins TRBV6-1 to TRBJ2-7; 9 nucleotides align to TRBD1. The CDR3 loop spans 15 amino acids. The germline V gene has CDR1 MNHNS and CDR2 SASEGT. The V segment lost 6 bases and the J segment 6 bases; nucleotides outside the gene matches: 12. The CDR3 DNA reads TGTGCCAGCAGCACGTCGGGGACAGGGTACGGCGAGCAGTACTTC. It codes for CASSTSGTGYGEQYF.

V usage is TRBV28 and J usage is TRBJ1-1, with TRBD1 matching 7 bases. The germline gives CDR1 MDHEN, CDR2 SYDVKM. This CDR3 spans 16 amino acids. The J segment lost 7 bases and the V segment lost 5 bases, leaving 16 bases of the junction unmatched. CDR3 protein: CASSDGAGVGQREAFF. The CDR3 DNA follows: TGTGCCAGCAGTGATGGAGCCGGGGTGGGACAGCGTGAAGCTTTCTTT.